One and the same sample provided the 16 T cell receptor beta chains below, sequenced in a study of identifying expanded T cells in peripheral blood. Produced via immunoSEQ multiplex PCR; TCRdb's table is partial and in-frame only. This sample carries about 100,000 clones, around nine tenths of them seen once, and the ten largest clones take about 3.9%. Sequencing was carried out using blood. All receptors come from a person aged 18 to 75 in good health.

There are a few counts of this clone. The rearrangement uses TRBV10-2 and TRBJ2-3; D is possibly TRBD1 (5 bases). Deletions cut 6 bases from V and 5 bases from J, with 9 bases between. Germline V gene lookup returns CDR1 WSHSY and CDR2 SAAADI. CDR3 length equals 12 residues. This CDR3 reads CASSLTGDTQYF. The CDR3 nucleotides read TGCGCCAGCAGCCTCACAGGAGATACGCAGTATTTT.

In DNA, the CDR3 is TGTGCCAGCAACCGGCAGGGCCCAGAGACCCAGTACTTC. The encoded protein is CASNRQGPETQYF. This chain joins TRBV28 and TRBJ2-5; a weak D match, TRBD1 (5 bases). The ends were cut back, 7 bases at V and 4 bases at J, with 13 bases in the middle. Germline V CDR1 and CDR2: MDHEN, SYDVKM. CDR3 size: 13 residues.

This CDR3 reads CASSPRGTGVNEKLFF. In nucleotides, the CDR3 is TGTGCCAGCAGCCCTCGGGGCACGGGGGTTAATGAAAAACTGTTTTTT. The genes are TRBV7-6 and TRBJ1-4, with a possible D match to TRBD1 (5 bases). Trimming stripped 5 bases from V and 4 bases from J, with 17 bases between. Per the germline V gene, CDR1 is SGHVS and CDR2 is FNYEAQ. This CDR3 contains 16 residues. Based on the CDR3 plus reference TRBV7-6 and TRBJ1-4, the full variable domain is GAGVSQSPRYKVTKRGQDVALRCDPISGHVSLYWYRQALGQGPEFLTYFNYEAQQDKSGLPNDRFSAERPEGSISTLTIQRTEQRDSAMYRCASSPRGTGVNEKLFFGSGTQLSVL.

The rearrangement uses TRBV18 and TRBJ1-5; D is ambiguous. The germline V gene has CDR1 KGHSH and CDR2 LQKENI. The CDR3 has 13 amino acids. V lost 2 bases, J lost 4 bases, and 6 bases lay in between. The CDR3 loop is CASSPGRNQPQHF. CDR3 coding DNA: TGTGCCAGCTCACCAGGGAGGAATCAGCCCCAGCATTTT.

The rearrangement joins TRBV4-1 to TRBJ2-2; no reliable D call. Trimming took off 0 bases at V and 0 bases at J, with 8 bases between the two ends. Germline CDR1 reads MGHRA; CDR2 reads YSYEKL. This CDR3 spans 16 amino acids. This chain's CDR3 is CASSQEGGSNTGELFF. The CDR3 nucleotides are TGCGCCAGCAGCCAAGAGGGCGGATCGAACACCGGGGAGCTGTTTTTT.

The rearrangement joins TRBV5-1 to TRBJ1-2, with 12 bases matching TRBD1. V was clipped by 0 bases and J by 7 bases; unmatched bases: 4. Looked up from germline, CDR1 is SGHRS and CDR2 is YFSETQ. The CDR3 totals 15 residues. CDR3 protein: CASSLEGTGGSGYTF. For the CDR3, the DNA is TGCGCCAGCAGCTTGGAAGGGACAGGGGGCAGTGGCTACACCTTC.

The chain joins TRBV6-6 to TRBJ2-2; 10 positions agree with TRBD1. The germline gives CDR1 MNHNY, CDR2 SVGAGI (reference sequence). The CDR3 contains 16 residues. The J segment lost 1 base and the V segment lost 6 bases, leaving 5 bases of the junction unmatched. CDR3 protein: CASRVRDRGNTGELFF. The CDR3 bases are TGTGCCAGCAGAGTCAGGGACAGGGGGAACACCGGGGAGCTGTTTTTT.

V is TRBV25-1 and J is TRBJ2-1; D is tentatively TRBD1 or TRBD2 (6 bases each). The germline CDR1 and CDR2 sequences are MGHDK and SYGVNS. V was shortened by 4 bases and J by 4 bases, with 17 bases between the two germline ends. This CDR3 is built from 16 residues. CDR3 DNA: TGTGCCAGCAGTGTGCCGGGGGCCCGGGGTTACAATGAGCAGTTCTTC. Translated: CASSVPGARGYNEQFF.

The V gene is TRBV19, the J gene TRBJ2-7; tentative D call: TRBD2 (5 bases). Germline V lookup: CDR1 LNHDA, CDR2 SQIVND (reference sequence). V shed 8 bases and J shed 2 bases, with 19 bases lying between them. CDR3 size: 15 residues. CDR3 protein: CASRSLAKGTYEQYF. In DNA form, the CDR3 reads TGTGCCAGTCGGTCCTTAGCGAAAGGTACCTACGAGCAGTACTTC.

The V call is TRBV7-8, the J call TRBJ2-2, with 9 bases lining up with TRBD2. The CDR3 is 15 residues long. Germline loops: CDR1 SGHVS, CDR2 FQNEAQ. V was clipped by 0 bases and J by 5 bases; unmatched bases: 1. CDR3 sequence (DNA): TGTGCCAGCAGCTTAGCTGCGGGAGGGACCGGGGAGCTGTTTTTT. Translated: CASSLAAGGTGELFF.

The table lists this clone with a few counts. The chain uses TRBV5-4 and TRBJ1-2; D is possibly TRBD1 (5 bases). The germline V and J ends were trimmed by 5 bases and 5 bases, with 13 bases remaining between them. CDR3 length: 13 residues. The germline V gene encodes CDR1 SGHNT and CDR2 YYREEE (reference sequence). CDR3 amino acids: CASSMGQQYGYTF. CDR3 nucleotides: TGTGCCAGCAGTATGGGGCAGCAGTATGGCTACACCTTC. The full variable domain, its missing parts supplied by reference TRBV5-4 and TRBJ1-2, is ETGVTQSPTHLIKTRGQQVTLRCSSQSGHNTVSWYQQALGQGPQFIFQYYREEENGRGNFPPRFSGLQFPNYSSELNVNALELDDSALYLCASSMGQQYGYTFGSGTRLTVV.

The chain carries TRBV5-1 and TRBJ2-5; 13 bases fit TRBD2. Germline V gene data show CDR1 as SGHRS and CDR2 as YFSETQ. V was clipped by 7 bases and J by 0 bases; unmatched bases: 3. This CDR3 region has 15 residues. The CDR3 nucleotides read TGCGCCAGCTTCGGACTAGCGGGAGACCAAGAGACCCAGTACTTC. Encoded protein: CASFGLAGDQETQYF.

The rearrangement uses TRBV11-2 and TRBJ1-5, with D hard to call. The CDR3 has 14 amino acids. Trimming removed 1 base at V and 6 bases at J, with 10 bases between. Per the germline V gene, CDR1 is SGHAT and CDR2 is FQNNGV. CDR3 sequence: CASSLGGSGQPQHF. Written as DNA, the CDR3 is TGTGCCAGCAGCTTAGGGGGTTCGGGTCAGCCCCAGCATTTT.

In nucleotides, the CDR3 is TGTGCCGGTAGCCTTCACAGCCACAATCAGCCCCAGCATTTT. Translation: CAGSLHSHNQPQHF. This sequence joins TRBV30 and TRBJ1-5; no firm D call. Germline V lookup: CDR1 GTSNPN, CDR2 SVGIG (reference sequence). The CDR3 covers 14 residues. With 8 bases removed from V and 3 bases from J, the gap between germline ends came to 17 bases. The full variable domain, its missing parts supplied by reference TRBV30 and TRBJ1-5, is SQTIHQWPATLVQPVGSPLSLECTVEGTSNPNLYWYRQAAGRGLQLLFYSVGIGQISSEVPQNLSASRPQDRQFILSSKKLLLSDSGFYLCAGSLHSHNQPQHFGDGTRLSIL.

This chain joins TRBV7-2 and TRBJ2-2; 7 bases line up with TRBD2. The CDR3 is made up of 15 amino acids. Germline CDR1 and CDR2: SGHTA and FQGNSA. Trimming cost V 1 base and J 6 bases; bases outside gene matches: 5. CDR3 in DNA: TGTGCCAGCAGCTTAGATGCGGGGGTCTCCGGGGAGCTGTTTTTT. Protein sequence: CASSLDAGVSGELFF.

V gene TRBV6-5 combines with J gene TRBJ1-1; possibly TRBD1 for D (5 bases). V was shortened by 5 bases and J by 1 base, with 11 bases between the two germline ends. The CDR3 has 14 amino acids. Germline CDR1 MNHEY, CDR2 SVGAGI. The DNA of the CDR3 is TGTGCCAGCAGTGAGGGACTATCGAACACTGAAGCTTTCTTT. This sequence encodes CASSEGLSNTEAFF.